The 6 T cell receptor beta chains below were found in one sample sequenced in a study of PD-1 blockade in classical Hodgkin lymphoma. Sequencing was performed with immunoSEQ multiplex PCR; in TCRdb, only in-frame clones are kept and a portion is missing. The table includes about 30,000 clones, about 85% detected once. Time point: newly diagnosed, previously untreated cHL patient sample. Thawed PBMCs were the source of CD4+ T cells, purified by magnetic negative selection. Sequencing was done on a sample of CD4+ T cells from blood. These receptors were obtained from a human donor with classical Hodgkin lymphoma.

This rearrangement joins TRBV6-1 to TRBJ2-1, with D unclear. This CDR3 spans 11 amino acids. V was pared by 6 bases and J by 10 bases, with 10 bases between. CDR1 is MNHNS and CDR2 is SASEGT in the germline V gene. The CDR3 nucleotides are TGTGCCAGCAGCGAGTCATGGGAGCAGTTCTTC. Amino acids: CASSESWEQFF.

This chain joins TRBV10-1 and TRBJ1-1, with D possibly matching TRBD1 (5 bases). The germline V gene has CDR1 WNHNN and CDR2 SYGVQD (reference sequence). The CDR3 sequence is 13 residues long. The V end was cut by 9 bases, the J end by 4 bases, with 15 bases between. The CDR3 sequence: CASCGGFCTEAFF. The DNA for the CDR3 is TGCGCCAGTTGTGGGGGTTTCTGCACTGAAGCTTTCTTT.

The J gene is TRBJ2-5, the V gene TRBV2, with no clear D. Germline assignment: CDR1 SNHLY and CDR2 FYNNEI. V dropped 2 bases and J dropped 7 bases, with 8 bases sitting between them. CDR3 length: 12 amino acids. Written as DNA, the CDR3 is TGTGCCAGCAGTGAATACTTTAGGACCCAGTACTTC. Translated: CASSEYFRTQYF. The whole variable domain, remainder taken from reference TRBV2 and TRBJ2-5, is EPEVTQTPSHQVTQMGQEVILRCVPISNHLYFYWYRQILGQKVEFLVSFYNNEISEKSEIFDDQFSVERPDGSNFTLKIRSTKLEDSAMYFCASSEYFRTQYFGPGTRLLVL.

The chain recombines TRBV28 with TRBJ1-2, with TRBD1 identical over 7 bases. The CDR3 is 14 amino acids. The J segment lost 4 bases and the V segment lost 6 bases, leaving 8 bases of the junction unmatched. The germline CDR1 and CDR2 sequences are MDHEN and SYDVKM. CDR3 protein: CASSRTGYSYGYTF. The CDR3 coding sequence is TGTGCCAGCAGCCGGACAGGATATAGCTATGGCTACACCTTC.

V is TRBV19 and J is TRBJ2-1; 8 bases fit TRBD1. Trimming at V came to 3 bases and at J to 0 bases, leaving 7 bases not matched to a gene. The germline V gene has CDR1 LNHDA and CDR2 SQIVND (reference sequence). The CDR3 extends over 17 amino acids. The chain's CDR3 is CASSIFWDRSSYNEQFF. The DNA for the CDR3 is TGTGCCAGTAGTATCTTCTGGGACAGGAGCTCCTACAATGAGCAGTTCTTC.

V usage is TRBV12-5 and J usage is TRBJ2-2, with D possibly matching TRBD1 (5 bases). Germline-derived CDR1 and CDR2 are LGHNT and FRNRAP. The CDR3 spans 16 residues. V shed 0 bases and J shed 5 bases, with 13 bases lying between them. CDR3 residues: CASGLVVVRGTGELFF. The CDR3 bases are TGTGCTAGTGGTTTGGTAGTGGTTAGGGGAACCGGGGAGCTGTTTTTT.